The 8 T cell receptor beta chains presented below share a single source sample, sequenced in a study of blood T cell repertoires in COVID-19. Measured with immunoSEQ multiplex PCR; TCRdb has only the in-frame clones, and not every one. The sample includes about 200,000 clones, 87% of them seen just once. The sequenced material came from peripheral blood. These receptors originate from a man aged 60-69 years who had recovered from COVID-19.

The V and J genes are TRBV5-1 and TRBJ1-4; 8 nucleotides agree with TRBD1. The V and J ends lost 3 bases and 7 bases, in that order; junction bases with no gene match: 5. This CDR3 is built from 14 residues. Germline values: CDR1 SGHRS, CDR2 YFSETQ. This CDR3 is CASSSQGAVEKLFF. The CDR3 region has the DNA TGCGCCAGCAGCTCCCAGGGGGCGGTTGAAAAACTGTTTTTT.

This chain connects TRBV11-2 to TRBJ2-1; 7 bases are a match to TRBD2. Germline V gene lookup returns CDR1 SGHAT and CDR2 FQNNGV. This CDR3 has 15 residues. V was clipped by 7 bases and J by 2 bases; unmatched bases: 8. CDR3 in amino acids: CASTLRENPYNEQFF. In DNA, the CDR3 is TGTGCCAGCACGTTGCGGGAGAACCCCTACAATGAGCAGTTCTTC.

The chain uses TRBV11-3 and TRBJ2-2; a possible D gene is TRBD1 (5 bases). This CDR3 region has 16 residues. V lost 4 bases to trimming and J lost 0 bases, with 12 bases between them. The V gene's germline CDR1 is SGHNT and CDR2 YENEEA. Here the CDR3 DNA reads TGTGCCAGCAGCTGGTCGACAGCCGCGAACACCGGGGAGCTGTTTTTT. It specifies CASSWSTAANTGELFF.

The rearrangement uses TRBV27 and TRBJ1-2; D gene unclear. The length of the CDR3 is 17 residues. V lost 6 bases, J lost 2 bases, and 22 bases lay in between. CDR1 and CDR2 from the germline V gene are MNHEY and SMNVEV (reference sequence). This chain's CDR3 is CASRPYIPPRSNYGYTF. The DNA for the CDR3 is TGTGCCAGCAGACCCTACATTCCCCCCCGGAGCAACTATGGCTACACCTTC.

The chain is built from TRBV3-1 (or the pseudogene TRBV3-2) and TRBJ1-2; D remains ambiguous. V lost 0 bases and J 8 bases, leaving 7 bases between the germline ends. The CDR3 runs 12 residues. The germline V gene has CDR1 LGHDT and CDR2 YNNKEL (reference sequence). The CDR3 DNA reads as TGTGCCAGCAGCCAAGACTACGGGGGCTACACCTTC. Encoded protein: CASSQDYGGYTF.

The V gene is TRBV6-6, the J gene TRBJ2-7; 9 bases are shared with TRBD1. V was pared by 6 bases and J by 5 bases, with 2 bases of the junction left unmatched. Germline lookup yields CDR1 MNHNY and CDR2 SVGAGI (reference sequence). CDR3 length: 12 amino acids. In DNA form, the CDR3 reads TGTGCCAGCAGCGGACAGGGGAACGAGCAGTACTTC. Amino acids: CASSGQGNEQYF.

The J gene is TRBJ1-5, the V gene TRBV7-2, with D possibly being TRBD1 (5 bases). The germline V gene encodes CDR1 SGHTA and CDR2 FQGNSA. This CDR3 comprises 16 residues. V lost 1 base and J lost 2, with 12 bases in between. CDR3 coding DNA: TGTGCCAGCAGCTTAGGACCCCAGGGCGGCAATCAGCCCCAGCATTTT. Translating it yields CASSLGPQGGNQPQHF.

The rearrangement uses TRBV7-9 and TRBJ2-3, with D possibly being TRBD1 (6 bases). Germline V CDR1 and CDR2: SEHNR, FQNEAQ (reference sequence). Trimming took off 6 bases at V and 4 bases at J, with 14 bases between the two ends. This CDR3 has 14 amino acids. The CDR3 DNA sequence: TGTGCCAGCAGACCCGTACAGGGCTCAGATACGCAGTATTTT. Translating gives CASRPVQGSDTQYF.